These T cell receptor beta chains were read from a single sample in a study of shared clonotypes between healthy human individuals. Profiling relied on immunoSEQ multiplex PCR, and the TCRdb table lists in-frame clones only, not all of them. The sample records about 2.4 million clones, 93% being singletons. Sequenced material: naive CD4+ T cells from PBMCs. The receptors were sampled from a man aged 18 to 35 in good health. Some clones in this sample may be carry-over from other donors' samples. CDR3s leave out the opening cysteine and the closing phenylalanine or tryptophan.

V gene,CDR3 protein
TRBV19,ASGYGGSGNQPQH
TRBV11-2,ASSRQPQGAGRNSPLH
TRBV10-2,ASSDGHTSGRALNEQF
TRBV5-1,ASSDTGGIEKLF
TRBV9,ASSAGQGHTEAF
TRBV5-1,ASSWAGGDEQY
TRBV5-1,ASSGGQSSYNEQF
TRBV5-1,ASSTAPIGQGAEAF
TRBV5-6,ASSFRQTTNTEAF
TRBV2,ASSEVAAGELF
TRBV28,ASRLGAGELF
TRBV27,ASRKRDTGYT
TRBV9,ASSVAISADSYNEQF
TRBV30,AWSVTGDTQY
TRBV7-3,ASSLGTGGVADTQY
TRBV6-5,ASSYSRTGVGYT
TRBV10-3,AISDSGLAGVNEQF
TRBV2,ASSEAPHRSQF